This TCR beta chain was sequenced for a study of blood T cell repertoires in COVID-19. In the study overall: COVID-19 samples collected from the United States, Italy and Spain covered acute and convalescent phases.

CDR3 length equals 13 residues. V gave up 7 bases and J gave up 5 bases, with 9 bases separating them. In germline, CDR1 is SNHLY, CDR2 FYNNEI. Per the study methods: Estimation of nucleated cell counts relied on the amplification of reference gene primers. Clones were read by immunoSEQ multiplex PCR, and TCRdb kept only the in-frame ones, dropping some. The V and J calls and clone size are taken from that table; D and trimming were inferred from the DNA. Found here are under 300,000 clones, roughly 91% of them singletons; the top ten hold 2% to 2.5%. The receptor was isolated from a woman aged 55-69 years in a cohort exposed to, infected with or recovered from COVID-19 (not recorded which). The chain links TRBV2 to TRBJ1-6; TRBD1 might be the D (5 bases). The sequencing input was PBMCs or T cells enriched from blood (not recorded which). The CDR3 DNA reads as TGTGCCAGCACCAGGGAGGATAATTCACCCCTCCACTTT. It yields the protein CASTREDNSPLHF.